One and the same sample provided the 24 T cell receptor beta chains below, sequenced in a study of blood T cell repertoires in COVID-19. Method: immunoSEQ multiplex PCR; TCRdb's copy keeps in-frame clones and lacks some. The table lists under 150,000 clones, around 82% of them singletons. The sequenced sample was PBMCs or T cells enriched from blood (not recorded which). All receptors come from a man aged 35 to 55 with acute COVID-19.

This clone is a singleton in its sample. The chain is built from TRBV13 and TRBJ1-1; TRBD1 matches 11 bases. Germline V gene lookup returns CDR1 PRHDT and CDR2 FYEKMQ (reference sequence). V lost 5 bases and J lost 3; bases outside the gene matches: 2. The CDR3 runs 14 residues. CDR3 residues: CASSTGQGDTEAFF. In nucleotides, the CDR3 is TGTGCCAGCAGCACGGGACAGGGGGACACTGAAGCTTTCTTT.

The chain recombines TRBV12-3 or TRBV12-4 with TRBJ1-5; a possible D gene is TRBD1 (5 bases). This CDR3 has 13 residues. The V end was cut by 5 bases, the J end by 7 bases, with 12 bases between. The CDR3 coding sequence is TGTGCCAGCAGTCCCTTTGGGGGGCAGCCCCAGCATTTT. It specifies CASSPFGGQPQHF.

The V gene is TRBV6-5, the J gene TRBJ1-5, with D perhaps TRBD1 (6 bases). The germline CDR1 and CDR2 sequences are MNHEY and SVGAGI. The CDR3 loop spans 15 amino acids. Trimming left V 2 bases short and J 0 bases short, with 8 bases between. Here the CDR3 reads CASSYDRTSNQPQHF. DNA for the CDR3: TGTGCCAGCAGTTACGACAGGACTAGCAATCAGCCCCAGCATTTT.

The chain carries TRBV9 and TRBJ1-6; 8 nucleotides match TRBD1. The V gene end was trimmed by 4 bases and the J gene end by 8 bases; junction bases not matched to a gene: 8. Germline V CDR1 and CDR2: SGDLS, YYNGEE. CDR3 length: 15 amino acids. In DNA, the CDR3 is TGTGCCAGCAGCAAAGACAGGGGTATTGATTCACCCCTCCACTTT. Translating gives CASSKDRGIDSPLHF.

The sample holds a few counts of this clone. The chain couples TRBV4-1 to TRBJ2-1; a possible D gene is TRBD1 (6 bases). CDR1 MGHRA and CDR2 YSYEKL come from the germline V gene. Trimming took off 1 base at V and 7 bases at J, with 17 bases between the two ends. The CDR3 runs 16 residues. As DNA, the CDR3 is TGCGCCAGCAGCCAAGGGTATGGGACATTCGGAAATGAGCAGTTCTTC. It translates to CASSQGYGTFGNEQFF.

The chain uses TRBV7-2 and TRBJ1-4, with D tentatively TRBD1 (6 bases). Germline assignment: CDR1 SGHTA and CDR2 FQGNSA. V was pared by 5 bases and J by 8 bases, with 15 bases between. The CDR3 is made up of 14 amino acids. Written as DNA, the CDR3 is TGTGCCAGCAGCCCGACAGGAATAGAGGAAAAACTGTTTTTT. It is translated as CASSPTGIEEKLFF.

This clone was detected once. V is TRBV30 and J is TRBJ2-4; D may be TRBD2 (5 bases). The CDR3 is made up of 14 amino acids. V lost 2 bases and J lost 1, with 9 bases in between. Germline CDR1 GTSNPN, CDR2 SVGIG (reference sequence). CDR3 amino acids: CAWSRGMAKNIQYF. For the CDR3, the DNA is TGTGCCTGGAGTCGGGGAATGGCCAAAAACATTCAGTACTTC.

The CDR3 region is CASSPLGRGEQFF. The CDR3 DNA is TGTGCCAGCAGCCCGCTCGGGAGAGGTGAGCAGTTCTTC. The V and J genes are TRBV11-3 and TRBJ2-1; TRBD2 might be the D (6 bases). The CDR3 is 13 residues long. From germline, CDR1 is SGHNT and CDR2 YENEEA. V was pared by 5 bases and J by 9 bases, with 14 bases between.

The chain is built from TRBV3-1 (or the pseudogene TRBV3-2) and TRBJ2-1; 8 bases map to TRBD1. The CDR3 loop spans 16 amino acids. Germline V gene data show CDR1 as LGHDT and CDR2 as YNNKEL (reference sequence). The V gene end was trimmed by 5 bases and the J gene end by 0 bases; junction bases not matched to a gene: 6. CDR3 sequence (DNA): TGTGCCAGCAGCGCTCGTGACAGGGGCTCCTACAATGAGCAGTTCTTC. This sequence encodes CASSARDRGSYNEQFF.

This chain joins TRBV6-2 or TRBV6-3 and TRBJ2-5, with 10 bases matching TRBD2. Germline CDR1 MNHEY, CDR2 SVGEGT. The CDR3 has 17 amino acids. The V and J ends lost 2 bases and 4 bases, in that order; junction bases with no gene match: 10. The CDR3 spells CASSYRASGGDRETQYF. The CDR3 DNA reads as TGTGCCAGCAGTTACAGAGCTAGCGGGGGAGATAGAGAGACCCAGTACTTC.

This chain joins TRBV19 and TRBJ2-1; TRBD1 matches 9 bases. V trimming: 6 bases; J trimming: 9 bases; junction bases outside the gene matches: 12. CDR1 and CDR2 (germline): LNHDA, SQIVND (reference sequence). CDR3 length: 15 residues. CDR3 sequence reads: CASRKTGGHVFEQFF. As DNA, the CDR3 is TGTGCCAGTAGAAAGACAGGGGGTCACGTTTTTGAGCAGTTCTTC.

The chain combines TRBV9 with TRBJ2-6; TRBD1 matches at 7 bases. The length of the CDR3 is 16 residues. Germline V gene lookup returns CDR1 SGDLS and CDR2 YYNGEE. V dropped 4 bases and J dropped 2; count of bases not matched to a gene: 6. CDR3 sequence reads: CASSPPGGAGANVLTF. The CDR3 bases are TGTGCCAGCAGCCCCCCAGGGGGAGCTGGGGCCAACGTCCTGACTTTC.

The genes are TRBV12-3 or TRBV12-4 and TRBJ1-4; no firm D call. This CDR3 has 13 amino acids. V was pared by 5 bases and J by 7 bases, with 11 bases between. The CDR3 sequence is CASSAELGEKLFF. CDR3 sequence (DNA): TGTGCCAGCAGTGCGGAGCTAGGTGAAAAACTGTTTTTT.

Here the CDR3 DNA reads TGCGCCAGCAGTCGACAGCAAGAGACCCAGTACTTC. Encoded protein: CASSRQQETQYF. The J gene is TRBJ2-5, the V gene TRBV23-1, with D perhaps TRBD1 (5 bases). TRBV23-1 is identified as an open reading frame with a role that is uncertain. V gave up 4 bases and J gave up 2 bases, with 5 bases separating them. CDR3 length: 12 residues.

Ten or more counts support this clone. J is TRBJ1-1 and V is TRBV19, with 8 bases that match TRBD1. Germline-derived CDR1 and CDR2 are LNHDA and SQIVND (reference sequence). J was trimmed by 0 bases and V by 5 bases; bases with no gene match: 2. The CDR3 is 14 residues long. In nucleotides, the CDR3 is TGTGCCAGTAGTCCCAGGGGGCTGAACACTGAAGCTTTCTTT. The encoded protein is CASSPRGLNTEAFF.

This clone was counted a few times. The V call is TRBV2, the J call TRBJ1-2; perhaps TRBD1 as D (6 bases). Germline V lookup: CDR1 SNHLY, CDR2 FYNNEI. The CDR3 consists of 12 residues. V lost 3 bases and J lost 6, with 8 bases in between. The CDR3 here is CASSDYRDGYTF. Written as DNA, the CDR3 is TGTGCCAGCAGTGATTACAGGGATGGCTACACCTTC.

V usage is TRBV12-5 and J usage is TRBJ1-1; D is unclear. The CDR3 runs to 13 residues. Trimming stripped 1 base from V and 3 bases from J, with 6 bases between. The germline V gene has CDR1 LGHNT and CDR2 FRNRAP. DNA of the CDR3: TGTGCTAGTGGTTTGGATCTAGACACTGAAGCTTTCTTT. Residues: CASGLDLDTEAFF.

CDR3 protein: CASSPQIGQSNEQFF. The CDR3 bases are TGTGCCAGCAGTCCTCAGATCGGACAGTCCAATGAGCAGTTCTTC. The chain carries TRBV2 and TRBJ2-1; D might be TRBD1 (6 bases). CDR3 length equals 15 residues. Trimming stripped 5 bases from V and 6 bases from J, with 17 bases between. The germline V gene encodes CDR1 SNHLY and CDR2 FYNNEI.

The chain links TRBV24-1 to TRBJ2-2, with TRBD2 identical over 9 bases. Unmatched junction bases numbered 8, after V lost 9 bases and J lost 4 bases. Germline CDR1 reads KGHDR; CDR2 reads SFDVKD. This CDR3 spans 15 amino acids. The CDR3 region has the DNA TGTGCCACCGGATTAGCGGGAGTTACCACCGGGGAGCTGTTTTTT. This sequence encodes CATGLAGVTTGELFF.

V gene TRBV11-2 combines with J gene TRBJ1-6, with D possibly being TRBD1 (5 bases). With 6 bases removed from V and 7 bases from J, the gap between germline ends came to 10 bases. The CDR3 length is 13 residues. Germline V gene data show CDR1 as SGHAT and CDR2 as FQNNGV. CDR3 coding DNA: TGTGCCAGCAGAGGGACTGGGAATTCACCCCTCCACTTT. It yields the protein CASRGTGNSPLHF.

The chain is built from TRBV19 and TRBJ2-7; a weak D match, TRBD2 (6 bases). CDR3 size: 15 residues. CDR1 and CDR2 from the germline V gene are LNHDA and SQIVND (reference sequence). V dropped 3 bases and J dropped 3 bases, with 15 bases sitting between them. The CDR3 DNA is TGTGCCAGTAGTATGGGACTGAGGCACAGCTACGAGCAGTACTTC. Protein sequence: CASSMGLRHSYEQYF.

V and J are TRBV7-6 and TRBJ2-5; 11 nucleotides align to TRBD2. The CDR3 covers 15 residues. Unmatched junction bases numbered 7, after V lost 5 bases and J lost 5 bases. CDR1 is SGHVS, CDR2 FNYEAQ, per germline. The chain's CDR3 is CASSKLAGDGETQYF. The CDR3 nucleotides are TGTGCCAGCAGCAAACTAGCGGGAGACGGGGAGACCCAGTACTTC. The full variable domain, in which reference TRBV7-6 and TRBJ2-5 provide the parts outside the CDR3, is GAGVSQSPRYKVTKRGQDVALRCDPISGHVSLYWYRQALGQGPEFLTYFNYEAQQDKSGLPNDRFSAERPEGSISTLTIQRTEQRDSAMYRCASSKLAGDGETQYFGPGTRLLVL.

This clone was detected only a few times. The V call is TRBV15, the J call TRBJ2-3; D perhaps matches TRBD2 (5 bases). Trimming stripped 1 base from V and 2 bases from J, with 16 bases between. The CDR3 is 17 residues long. Germline CDR1 is LNHNV and CDR2 is YYDKDF (reference sequence). CDR3 region: CATSRVLALGNTDTQYF. Here the CDR3 DNA reads TGTGCCACCAGCAGAGTGCTAGCTCTCGGGAACACAGATACGCAGTATTTT.

The chain joins TRBV28 to TRBJ2-7; perhaps TRBD1 as D (6 bases). The CDR3 runs to 14 residues. Germline V CDR1 and CDR2: MDHEN, SYDVKM. Between the trimmed V and J ends, which lost 2 bases and 4 bases, there was a span of 12 bases. The CDR3 DNA is TGTGCCAGCAGTTTAGTCGGGACAAAATACGAGCAGTACTTC. Its translation is CASSLVGTKYEQYF.